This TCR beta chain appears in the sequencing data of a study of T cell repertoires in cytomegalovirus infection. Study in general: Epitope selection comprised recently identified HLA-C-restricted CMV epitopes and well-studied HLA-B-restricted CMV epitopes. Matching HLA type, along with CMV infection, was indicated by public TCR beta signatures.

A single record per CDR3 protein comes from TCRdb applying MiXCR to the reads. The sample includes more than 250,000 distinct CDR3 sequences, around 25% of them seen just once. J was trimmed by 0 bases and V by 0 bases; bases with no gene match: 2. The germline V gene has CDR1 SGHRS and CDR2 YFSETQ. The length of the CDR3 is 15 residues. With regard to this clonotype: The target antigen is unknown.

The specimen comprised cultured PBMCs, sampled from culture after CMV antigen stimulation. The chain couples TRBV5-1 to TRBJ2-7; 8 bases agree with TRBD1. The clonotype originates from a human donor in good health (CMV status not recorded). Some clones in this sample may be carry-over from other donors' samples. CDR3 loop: CASSLETGGSYEQYF. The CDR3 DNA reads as TGCGCCAGCAGCTTGGAAACAGGGGGCTCCTACGAGCAGTACTTC.